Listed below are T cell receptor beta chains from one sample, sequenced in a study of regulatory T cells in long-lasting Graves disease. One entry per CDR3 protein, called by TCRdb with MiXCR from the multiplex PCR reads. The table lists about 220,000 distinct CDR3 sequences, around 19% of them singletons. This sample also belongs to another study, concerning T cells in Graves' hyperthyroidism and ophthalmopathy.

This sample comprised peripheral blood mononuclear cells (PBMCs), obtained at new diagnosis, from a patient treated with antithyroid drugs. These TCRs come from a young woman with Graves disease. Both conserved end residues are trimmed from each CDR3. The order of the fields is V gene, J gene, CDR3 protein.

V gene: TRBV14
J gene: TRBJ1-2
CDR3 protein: ASSHLTGVDPFNPSYGYT

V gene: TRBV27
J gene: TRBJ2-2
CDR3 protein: ASSFSTAGTGELF

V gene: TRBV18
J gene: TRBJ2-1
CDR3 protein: ASSPPRGPYNEQF

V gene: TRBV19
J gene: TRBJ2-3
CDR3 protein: ASTHLGAVTDTQY

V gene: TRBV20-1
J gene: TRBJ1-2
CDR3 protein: SAPSRGAGFVEYGYT

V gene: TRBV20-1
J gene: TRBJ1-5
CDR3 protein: SAGGTVYQPQH

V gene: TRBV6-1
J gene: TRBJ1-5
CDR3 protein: ASTLTGVSNQPQH

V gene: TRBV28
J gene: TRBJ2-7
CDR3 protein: ASTLGSEQY

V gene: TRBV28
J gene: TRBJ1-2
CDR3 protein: ASSFPRSGGYT

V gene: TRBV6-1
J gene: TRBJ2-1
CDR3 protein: ASSRTGAGGQF

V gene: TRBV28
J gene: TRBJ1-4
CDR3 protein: ASSLWSRDRGPYDEKLF

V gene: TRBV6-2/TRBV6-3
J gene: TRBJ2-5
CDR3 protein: ASRNRGSVETQY

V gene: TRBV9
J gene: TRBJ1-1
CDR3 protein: ASSAVGGDEAF

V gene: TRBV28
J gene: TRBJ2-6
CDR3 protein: ASSLSGYEANVLT

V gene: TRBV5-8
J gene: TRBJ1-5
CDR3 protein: ASSLMAGGTNQPQH

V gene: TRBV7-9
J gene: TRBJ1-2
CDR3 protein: ASSQKGPGYGYT

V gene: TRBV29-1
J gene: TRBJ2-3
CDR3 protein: SVAGDAGTDTQY

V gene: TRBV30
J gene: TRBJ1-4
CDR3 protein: AWDRATNEKLF

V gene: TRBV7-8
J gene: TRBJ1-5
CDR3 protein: ASTPGSNQPQH

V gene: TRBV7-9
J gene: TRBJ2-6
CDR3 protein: ASSPGTASGANVLT

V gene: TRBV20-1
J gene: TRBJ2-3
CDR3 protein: SASIRTGGWSDTQY

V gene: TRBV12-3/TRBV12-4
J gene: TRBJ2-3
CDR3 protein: ASSLVRDRADTQY

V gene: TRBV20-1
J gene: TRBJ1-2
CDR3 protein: SAFYWANYGYT

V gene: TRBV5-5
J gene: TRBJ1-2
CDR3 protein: ASSPTDRVHGYT

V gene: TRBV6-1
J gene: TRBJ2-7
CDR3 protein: ASSEAPGRSYEQY

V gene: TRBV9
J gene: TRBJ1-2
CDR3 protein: ASSVTGLWTAYGYT